One and the same sample provided the 13 T cell receptor beta chains below, sequenced in a study of cytomegalovirus exposure and HLA in healthy donors. Primers: 60 Vbeta forward and 13 Jbeta reverse. Using immunoSEQ multiplex PCR, the repertoire was profiled, and TCRdb retains in-frame clones only, with some absent. The data hold about 120,000 clones, with roughly 70% observed a single time. Specimen: PBMCs. The receptors shown here come from a woman in her forties in good health and CMV-seronegative.

The rearrangement links TRBV19 to TRBJ2-5, with D perhaps TRBD2 (5 bases). The V and J ends lost 6 bases and 1 base respectively, with 15 bases between them. Germline CDR1 is LNHDA and CDR2 is SQIVND (reference sequence). The CDR3 contains 15 residues. Here the CDR3 reads CASRTRQGSQETQYF. CDR3 bases: TGTGCCAGTAGAACAAGGCAAGGGAGCCAAGAGACCCAGTACTTC. Drawing the rest from reference TRBV19 and TRBJ2-5, the complete variable domain is DGGITQSPKYLFRKEGQNVTLSCEQNLNHDAMYWYRQDPGQGLRLIYYSQIVNDFQKGDIAEGYSVSREKKESFPLTVTSAQKNPTAFYLCASRTRQGSQETQYFGPGTRLLVL.

This clone came up a few times. The V call is TRBV6-4, the J call TRBJ2-3; 10 bases line up with TRBD2. CDR3 length: 16 residues. Losses at the gene ends were 3 bases for V and 6 bases for J; bases not matched to a gene: 9. Germline lookup yields CDR1 MRHNA and CDR2 SNTAGT. The CDR3 here is CASSEGSGGDGDTQYF. CDR3 nucleotide sequence: TGTGCCAGCAGTGAAGGAAGCGGGGGGGACGGGGATACGCAGTATTTT.

The chain combines TRBV5-1 with TRBJ2-5; tentatively, D is TRBD2 (6 bases). The J call is doubtful: the DNA matches TRBJ2-7 better. The V gene's germline CDR1 is SGHRS and CDR2 YFSETQ. The CDR3 loop spans 16 amino acids. CDR3: CASTVGGGQASYEQYF. The CDR3 DNA sequence: TGCGCCAGCACCGTGGGAGGCGGGCAGGCCTCCTACGAGCAGTACTTC.

This chain links TRBV6-6 with TRBJ2-3; 10 nucleotides agree with TRBD2. Germline V gene sequence: CDR1 MNHNY, CDR2 SVGAGI (reference sequence). The J segment lost 1 base and the V segment lost 8 bases, leaving 9 bases of the junction unmatched. The length of the CDR3 is 16 residues. CDR3 in amino acids: CASGLSGTSGTDTQYF. The CDR3 bases are TGTGCCAGCGGCTTGTCCGGGACTAGCGGCACAGATACGCAGTATTTT.

The chain combines TRBV7-8 with TRBJ1-4, with TRBD1 identical over 7 bases. The germline V gene encodes CDR1 SGHVS and CDR2 FQNEAQ. The CDR3 is made up of 15 amino acids. Trimming took 5 bases from V and 8 from J; bases not matched to a gene: 11. The CDR3, as DNA: TGTGCCAGCAGCCCGTTGACAGGGTTGAGCGAAAAACTGTTTTTT. Its protein is CASSPLTGLSEKLFF.

The V call is TRBV5-1, the J call TRBJ1-3; 7 bases match TRBD1. Germline CDR1 and CDR2: SGHRS and YFSETQ. The trim removed 4 bases at V and 0 bases at J, leaving 7 bases unmatched. The CDR3 spans 16 residues. In nucleotides, the CDR3 is TGCGCCAGCAGCCCCCGACAGGGCTCCTCTGGAAACACCATATATTTT. This sequence encodes CASSPRQGSSGNTIYF.

The V call is TRBV6-5, the J call TRBJ1-5, with TRBD1 as a possible D gene (5 bases). The germline V and J ends were trimmed by 6 bases and 2 bases, with 11 bases remaining between them. Looked up from germline, CDR1 is MNHEY and CDR2 is SVGAGI. There are 14 residues in the CDR3. The CDR3 here is CASRRGGRNQPQHF. The CDR3 DNA reads TGTGCCAGCAGGCGGGGCGGACGCAATCAGCCCCAGCATTTT.

CDR3 sequence (DNA): TGTGCCAGCAGCGTAGACGCCCGGGGGATCGGCTATGGCTACACCTTC. Its protein is CASSVDARGIGYGYTF. The chain employs TRBV9 and TRBJ1-2; maybe TRBD1 (5 bases). V gave up 0 bases and J gave up 4 bases, with 16 bases separating them. CDR1 and CDR2 (germline): SGDLS, YYNGEE. The CDR3 covers 16 residues.

The chain employs TRBV5-1 and TRBJ2-5; 7 bases align to TRBD1. Germline CDR1 is SGHRS and CDR2 is YFSETQ. The CDR3 covers 16 residues. After removal of 4 bases from V and 5 bases from J, the junction contained 14 bases not matched to a gene. The CDR3: CASSPTGDSRMETQYF. Written as DNA, the CDR3 is TGCGCCAGCAGCCCTACCGGGGACAGTAGAATGGAGACCCAGTACTTC.

V gene TRBV10-3 combines with J gene TRBJ1-2, with 7 bases fitting TRBD1. CDR3 size: 13 residues. The germline CDR1 and CDR2 sequences are ENHRY and SYGVKD. With 4 bases clipped from V and 3 bases from J, the junction kept 2 bases outside the gene matches. CDR3: CAISADRDYGYTF. CDR3 sequence (DNA): TGTGCCATCAGTGCTGACAGGGACTATGGCTACACCTTC.

The V gene is TRBV4-3, the J gene TRBJ2-7; D possibly corresponds to TRBD2 (6 bases). The germline V gene encodes CDR1 LGHNA and CDR2 YSLEER. Trimming pared 0 bases from V and 3 bases from J, leaving 15 bases between. CDR3 length: 16 residues. Written as DNA, the CDR3 is TGCGCCAGCAGCCAAGAAAGGGACGGGAGTATCTACGAGCAGTACTTC. This codes for CASSQERDGSIYEQYF.

This rearrangement joins TRBV19 to TRBJ2-5, with a possible D match to TRBD1 (5 bases). Germline V gene lookup returns CDR1 LNHDA and CDR2 SQIVND (reference sequence). V dropped 5 bases and J dropped 0 bases, with 13 bases sitting between them. The CDR3 has 15 amino acids. In DNA, the CDR3 is TGTGCCAGTAGTCCCCGGTCAGGGTACCAAGAGACCCAGTACTTC. Translated: CASSPRSGYQETQYF.

The chain employs TRBV29-1 and TRBJ2-3, with 12 bases aligning to TRBD2. The CDR3 runs 20 residues. Germline V CDR1 and CDR2: SQVTM, ANQGSEA. Losses at the gene ends were 3 bases for V and 3 bases for J; bases not matched to a gene: 19. The CDR3 region is CSVEWLGTSGRPGMTDTQYF. The CDR3 DNA reads as TGCAGCGTTGAGTGGTTGGGAACTAGCGGGAGGCCAGGGATGACAGATACGCAGTATTTT.